This TCR beta chain was sequenced for a study of control samples from healthy donors and cancer patients. Clones were sequenced by immunoSEQ multiplex PCR, and TCRdb holds only the in-frame ones, with some missing. The data hold around 170,000 clones, with just over 85% observed a single time. Germline V gene sequence: CDR1 SGHVS, CDR2 FQNEAQ. Unmatched junction bases numbered 15, after V lost 5 bases and J lost 8 bases. The CDR3 length is 17 residues. This clonotype was sampled from a woman in her twenties or thirties in good health. Sample: blood. The V call is TRBV7-8, the J call TRBJ1-3, with 10 nucleotides matching TRBD1. CDR3 DNA: TGTGCCAGCAGCACCCAGACAGGGGGCGCATATGGTGACACCATATATTTT. It encodes CASSTQTGGAYGDTIYF.